This entry concerns a single T cell receptor beta chain. The antigen remains unidentified. A read error may explain this, as a much larger clone is one base away. The data are from a study of T cells in Graves' hyperthyroidism and ophthalmopathy. Study-level findings and limits: Ophthalmopathy could be told apart from stable hyperthyroidism with a 13 V-J model.

From RNA transcripts, TCR beta CDR3 regions were amplified. RT-PCR in the first round (using the HTBI primer set) targeted the TCR CDR3. One entry per CDR3 protein results from TCRdb running MiXCR on the multiplex PCR reads. The top ten hold roughly 7.5% of the sample, which has about 290,000 distinct CDR3 sequences, 13% seen once. V shed 3 bases and J shed 2 bases, with 17 bases lying between them. CDR3 length: 17 residues. The germline CDR1 and CDR2 sequences are MNHEY and SMNVEV (reference sequence). Each diagnosis was grounded in clinical symptoms, serum thyroxine and TRAb, thyroid ultrasound, and orbital computed tomography. The blood specimen was taken at initial hyperthyroidism diagnosis, before any ophthalmopathy symptoms.

This chain connects TRBV27 to TRBJ2-1; weak D call: TRBD2 (5 bases). Source material: blood. The TCR comes from a woman aged 25 to 39 with Graves' hyperthyroidism that later progressed to Graves' ophthalmopathy. The CDR3 spells CASSLLPADPAYNEQFF. CDR3 in DNA: TGTGCCAGCAGTTTGCTCCCAGCGGACCCTGCCTACAATGAGCAGTTCTTC.